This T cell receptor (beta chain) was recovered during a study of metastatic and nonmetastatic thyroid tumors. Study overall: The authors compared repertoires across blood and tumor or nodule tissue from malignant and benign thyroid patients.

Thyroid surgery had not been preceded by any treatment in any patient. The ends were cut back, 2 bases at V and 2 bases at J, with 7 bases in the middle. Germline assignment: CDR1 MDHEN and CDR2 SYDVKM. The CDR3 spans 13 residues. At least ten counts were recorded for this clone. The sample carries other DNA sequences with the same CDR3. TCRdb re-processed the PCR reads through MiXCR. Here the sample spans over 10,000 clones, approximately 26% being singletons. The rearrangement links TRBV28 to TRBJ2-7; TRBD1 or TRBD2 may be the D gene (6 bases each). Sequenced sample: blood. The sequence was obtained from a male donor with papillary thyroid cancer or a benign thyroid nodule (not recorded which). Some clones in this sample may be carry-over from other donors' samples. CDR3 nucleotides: TGTGCCAGCAGTTTACGGGGGCCCTACGAGCAGTACTTC. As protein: CASSLRGPYEQYF.